The 27 T cell receptor beta chains below all came from one sample that was sequenced in a study of T cell responses to AZD1222 COVID-19 vaccine. Sequencing was performed with immunoSEQ multiplex PCR; in TCRdb, only in-frame clones are kept and a portion is missing. The sample yields around 260,000 clones, 85% to 95% seen once. Specimen: peripheral blood, collected on day 0 of AZD1222 vaccination. The receptor source for this set is an adult in good health.

The chain is built from TRBV28 and TRBJ1-2, with D unresolved. The CDR3 loop spans 15 amino acids. Germline V lookup: CDR1 MDHEN, CDR2 SYDVKM. V was cut by 5 bases and J by 4 bases, with 17 bases left in between. The CDR3 loop is CASSAPTPAGYGYTF. The CDR3 DNA sequence: TGTGCCAGCAGTGCTCCGACACCAGCTGGCTATGGCTACACCTTC.

The gene calls are TRBV7-9 and TRBJ2-5, with 9 nucleotides matching TRBD2. CDR1 and CDR2 (germline): SEHNR, FQNEAQ (reference sequence). V lost 1 base, J lost 4 bases, and 10 bases stayed unmatched. This CDR3 has 17 residues. CDR3 in DNA: TGTGCCAGCAGCTTAGATTTCGGCGGGGGGGCCCGAGAGACCCAGTACTTC. It is translated as CASSLDFGGGARETQYF.

The CDR3 nucleotides are TGTGCCAGCAGCCAATCATCTACGTCGAACACTGAAGCTTTCTTT. This codes for CASSQSSTSNTEAFF. The rearrangement uses TRBV16 and TRBJ1-1; D gene uncertain. Trimming removed 0 bases from V and 1 base from J, with 9 bases in between. Germline V gene sequence: CDR1 KGHSY, CDR2 FQNENV. This CDR3 is built from 15 residues.

This chain links TRBV27 with TRBJ2-7; TRBD1 is a possible D gene (5 bases). The germline V gene encodes CDR1 MNHEY and CDR2 SMNVEV (reference sequence). The V and J ends lost 2 bases and 2 bases respectively, with 10 bases between them. The CDR3 is made up of 14 amino acids. The DNA for the CDR3 is TGTGCCAGCAGTTTAGGGCAGGGCACCTACGAGCAGTACTTC. It codes for CASSLGQGTYEQYF.

The chain has TRBV19 and TRBJ1-4; no clear D gene. The CDR3 loop spans 12 amino acids. The germline V gene encodes CDR1 LNHDA and CDR2 SQIVND (reference sequence). With 3 bases removed from V and 7 bases from J, the gap between germline ends came to 6 bases. The CDR3 DNA reads as TGTGCCAGTAGTATTGGAGGTGAAAAACTGTTTTTT. Translation gives CASSIGGEKLFF.

This sequence joins TRBV28 and TRBJ1-1; a weak D match, TRBD1 (6 bases). Trimming removed 6 bases from V and 8 bases from J, with 25 bases in between. CDR3 length: 16 amino acids. The germline gives CDR1 MDHEN, CDR2 SYDVKM. As DNA, the CDR3 is TGTGCCAGCAGAAGCCCCCCCGGGACAAGGGCCTTCGAAGCTTTCTTT. Amino acid sequence: CASRSPPGTRAFEAFF.

The chain has TRBV18 and TRBJ1-1; D unresolved. The CDR3 is made up of 15 amino acids. Germline V gives CDR1 KGHSH, CDR2 LQKENI. V lost 1 base and J 3 bases, leaving 12 bases between the germline ends. The CDR3 nucleotides are TGTGCCAGCTCACCACTTGAACTGAAACACACTGAAGCTTTCTTT. Protein sequence: CASSPLELKHTEAFF. Full variable domain (remainder filled in from reference TRBV18 and TRBJ1-1): NAGVMQNPRHLVRRRGQEARLRCSPMKGHSHVYWYRQLPEEGLKFMVYLQKENIIDESGMPKERFSAEFPKEGPSILRIQQVVRGDSAAYFCASSPLELKHTEAFFGQGTRLTVV.

This chain connects TRBV7-3 to TRBJ2-1; TRBD2 matches at 7 bases. Losses at the gene ends were 8 bases for V and 5 bases for J; bases not matched to a gene: 18. Germline values: CDR1 SGHTA, CDR2 FQGTGA. The CDR3 runs 17 residues. Here the CDR3 reads CASAKRVGGRSDNEQFF. In nucleotides, the CDR3 is TGTGCCAGCGCAAAAAGGGTAGGCGGGAGAAGCGACAATGAGCAGTTCTTC. Variable domain in full (rest from reference TRBV7-3 and TRBJ2-1): GAGVSQTPSNKVTEKGKYVELRCDPISGHTALYWYRQSLGQGPEFLIYFQGTGAADDSGLPNDRFFAVRPEGSVSTLKIQRTERGDSAVYLCASAKRVGGRSDNEQFFGPGTRLTVL.

The chain employs TRBV6-6 and TRBJ2-2; D is perhaps TRBD1 (6 bases). Trimming left V 4 bases short and J 4 bases short, with 10 bases between. The CDR3 covers 14 residues. CDR1 and CDR2 (germline): MNHNY, SVGAGI (reference sequence). The DNA for the CDR3 is TGTGCCAGCAGTTCGCCAGGGGCCACCGGGGAGCTGTTTTTT. Amino acid sequence: CASSSPGATGELFF.

The chain has TRBV6-6 and TRBJ1-5; D remains unclear. The CDR3 has 14 residues. V was trimmed by 7 bases and J by 3 bases, leaving 13 bases between them. Germline V gives CDR1 MNHNY, CDR2 SVGAGI (reference sequence). The CDR3 protein is CASTKRQNNQPQHF. Here the CDR3 DNA reads TGTGCCAGCACCAAAAGGCAGAACAATCAGCCCCAGCATTTT.

This clone was seen a few times. The chain recombines TRBV20-1 with TRBJ2-7; no reliable D call. The germline V and J ends were trimmed by 5 bases and 6 bases, with 11 bases remaining between them. The CDR3 totals 11 residues. The germline CDR1 and CDR2 sequences are DFQATT and SNEGSKA (reference sequence). CDR3 bases: TGCAGTGCTGTGGATTGGGGCGAGCAGTACTTC. Translating gives CSAVDWGEQYF.

CDR3 bases: TGTGCCAGCGCCCCGGACGGGGGTGTGAACACTGAAGCTTTCTTT. Amino acid sequence: CASAPDGGVNTEAFF. The J gene is TRBJ1-1, the V gene TRBV2, with a weak D call TRBD1 (5 bases). Germline lookup yields CDR1 SNHLY and CDR2 FYNNEI. This CDR3 has 15 residues. V was clipped by 8 bases and J by 0 bases, with 16 bases between them.

V is TRBV7-3 and J is TRBJ2-1, with TRBD2 as a possible D gene (6 bases). V was cut by 2 bases and J by 1 base, with 9 bases left in between. Germline loops: CDR1 SGHTA, CDR2 FQGTGA. The CDR3 runs to 15 residues. The CDR3 bases are TGTGCCAGCAGCTTATCGGGAGTGTCCTACAATGAGCAGTTCTTC. It codes for CASSLSGVSYNEQFF.

This clone has a single count. V and J are TRBV28 and TRBJ1-4; TRBD1 matches at 7 bases. Germline CDR1 is MDHEN and CDR2 is SYDVKM. Trimming cost V 2 bases and J 8 bases; bases outside gene matches: 5. This CDR3 contains 14 residues. The CDR3 here is CASSLIGGREKLFF. In DNA form, the CDR3 reads TGTGCCAGCAGTTTAATAGGGGGCCGGGAAAAACTGTTTTTT.

The rearrangement joins TRBV3-1 (or the pseudogene TRBV3-2) to TRBJ2-1, with TRBD2 matching over 12 bases. The CDR3 covers 15 residues. Germline trimming cut 4 bases from V and 6 bases from J; bases unmatched to any gene: 4. Germline loops: CDR1 LGHDT, CDR2 YNNKEL (reference sequence). For the CDR3, the DNA is TGTGCCAGCAGCCCGCGGACTAGCGGGATCAATGAGCAGTTCTTC. Its translation is CASSPRTSGINEQFF.

In its sample, this clone was seen a few times. V and J are TRBV5-5 and TRBJ1-5; 10 bases are shared with TRBD1. The CDR3 covers 17 residues. Trimming at V came to 0 bases and at J to 2 bases, leaving 5 bases not matched to a gene. The V gene's germline CDR1 is SGHKS and CDR2 YYEKEE (reference sequence). In nucleotides, the CDR3 is TGTGCCAGCAGCTTGGAGGGGACAGGGGTAGGCAATCAGCCCCAGCATTTT. It encodes CASSLEGTGVGNQPQHF.

The rearrangement uses TRBV6-5 and TRBJ1-2, with 7 bases that match TRBD1. This CDR3 region has 14 residues. CDR1 and CDR2 (germline): MNHEY, SVGAGI. V lost 6 bases, J lost 5 bases, and 9 bases stayed unmatched. For the CDR3, the DNA is TGTGCCAGCAGGAAGACAGGGAACGGATATGGCTACACCTTC. This translates into CASRKTGNGYGYTF.

The genes are TRBV27 and TRBJ1-3; a weak D match, TRBD1 (5 bases). V was pared by 6 bases and J by 0 bases, with 15 bases between. The germline V gene encodes CDR1 MNHEY and CDR2 SMNVEV (reference sequence). The CDR3 is 16 residues long. CDR3 region: CASRITGHSSGNTIYF. CDR3 sequence (DNA): TGTGCCAGCAGAATAACCGGACACTCCTCTGGAAACACCATATATTTT.

The gene calls are TRBV28 and TRBJ1-2; D is ambiguous. The V gene lost 6 bases and the J gene lost 7 bases, with 12 bases spanning the gap. In germline, CDR1 is MDHEN, CDR2 SYDVKM. CDR3 length: 12 amino acids. DNA of the CDR3: TGTGCCAGCAGAGGTCCCCCGGGTGGCTACACCTTC. Protein sequence: CASRGPPGGYTF.

In regard to this clone: The identical CDR3 is also encoded by other nucleotide sequences in the sample. DNA for the CDR3: TGTGCCAGCAGCTACGGACACCTGAACACTGAAGCTTTCTTT. Encoded protein: CASSYGHLNTEAFF. The V and J genes are TRBV6-5 and TRBJ1-1, with D possibly TRBD1 on 5 matching bases. This CDR3 contains 14 residues. From germline, CDR1 is MNHEY and CDR2 SVGAGI. The germline V and J ends were trimmed by 6 bases and 0 bases, with 11 bases remaining between them.

The gene calls are TRBV19 and TRBJ2-1, with TRBD1 identical over 7 bases. V was pared by 0 bases and J by 7 bases, with 6 bases of the junction left unmatched. The CDR3 sequence is 15 residues long. CDR1 and CDR2 (germline): LNHDA, SQIVND (reference sequence). The CDR3 protein is CASSIEAGGKNEQFF. DNA for the CDR3: TGTGCCAGTAGTATAGAGGCAGGGGGTAAAAATGAGCAGTTCTTC.

The chain combines TRBV4-1 with TRBJ1-2; D is possibly TRBD1 (5 bases). Germline V CDR1 and CDR2: MGHRA, YSYEKL. The CDR3 is made up of 13 amino acids. Trimming cost V 3 bases and J 4 bases, with 9 bases left between them. CDR3 nucleotides: TGCGCCAGCAGCCACCTCGGGGCCTATGGCTACACCTTC. As protein: CASSHLGAYGYTF.

The chain employs TRBV3-1 (or the pseudogene TRBV3-2) and TRBJ2-7; D not certain. The V gene's germline CDR1 is LGHDT and CDR2 YNNKEL (reference sequence). CDR3 length equals 13 residues. The V end lost 0 bases, the J end lost 1 base, and 4 bases lay between the germline ends. CDR3 in amino acids: CASSQEQSYEQYF. The CDR3 coding sequence is TGTGCCAGCAGCCAAGAACAGTCCTACGAGCAGTACTTC.

The V gene is TRBV7-3, the J gene TRBJ1-1, with unresolved D. The CDR3 has 13 amino acids. Germline V gene sequence: CDR1 SGHTA, CDR2 FQGTGA. V lost 5 bases and J 1 base, leaving 8 bases between the germline ends. The CDR3 sequence is CASSPQANTEAFF. The CDR3 coding sequence is TGTGCCAGCAGCCCCCAGGCGAACACTGAAGCTTTCTTT.

Written as DNA, the CDR3 is TGTGCCAGCAGCCTCCTCCTTCAGCGGGAGTTGGATACGCAGTATTTT. Residues: CASSLLLQRELDTQYF. The chain employs TRBV7-9 and TRBJ2-3; 8 bases map to TRBD2. V shed 5 bases and J 6 bases; nucleotides not matched to a gene: 13. CDR3 length equals 16 residues. Looked up from germline, CDR1 is SEHNR and CDR2 is FQNEAQ (reference sequence).

CDR3 amino acids: CASSFSDTQYF. CDR3 bases: TGTGCCAGCAGTTTTTCAGATACGCAGTATTTT. The rearrangement links TRBV7-9 to TRBJ2-3; unclear D gene. This CDR3 contains 11 residues. The ends were cut back, 6 bases at V and 4 bases at J, with 5 bases in the middle. Per the germline V gene, CDR1 is SEHNR and CDR2 is FQNEAQ (reference sequence).

As regards this clone: This specimen includes other DNA sequences encoding the same CDR3. This chain uses TRBV9 with TRBJ1-4; 9 nucleotides line up with TRBD1. This CDR3 is built from 14 residues. V was clipped by 2 bases and J by 8 bases; unmatched bases: 4. The germline gives CDR1 SGDLS, CDR2 YYNGEE. For the CDR3, the DNA is TGTGCCAGCAGCGTGGGACAGGGTGGCGAAAAACTGTTTTTT. Residues: CASSVGQGGEKLFF. Filled out from reference TRBV9 and TRBJ1-4, the complete variable domain reads DSGVTQTPKHLITATGQRVTLRCSPRSGDLSVYWYQQSLDQGLQFLIQYYNGEERAKGNILERFSAQQFPDLHSELNLSSLELGDSALYFCASSVGQGGEKLFFGSGTQLSVL.